This TCR beta chain appears in the sequencing data of a study of T cell repertoires in cytomegalovirus infection. Study context: Through public TCR beta signatures, both CMV infection and matching HLA type were indicated.

TCRdb passed the reads through MiXCR, listing each CDR3 protein once. The repertoire has hundreds of thousands of distinct CDR3 sequences, about 30% of them found once; the top ten carry around 11%. The V gene lost 10 bases and the J gene lost 4 bases, with 17 bases spanning the gap. The germline V gene has CDR1 MNHNS and CDR2 SASEGT. This CDR3 spans 13 amino acids. This clonotype was detected many times. The antigen is undetermined. This TCR came from a human donor in good health (CMV status not recorded). Some clones in this sample may be carry-over from other donors' samples. The specimen comprised cultured CD8+ T cells from PBMCs, sampled from culture after CMV antigen stimulation. The gene calls are TRBV6-1 and TRBJ2-7; D tentatively reads TRBD1 or TRBD2 (5 bases each). CDR3 DNA sequence: TGTGCCACCGGGGCTAGGGCCGTTTACGAGCAGTACGTC. This codes for CATGARAVYEQYV.